The 10 T cell receptor beta chains reported below all come from one sample, sequenced in a study of blood T cells in healthy people across ages. Using a J-beta primer mix together with a sample-barcoded 5' primer, a second PCR was run for roughly 7 to 12 cycles. TCRdb itself ran the 5' RACE reads through MiXCR, one entry per CDR3 protein. The data contain some 800,000 distinct CDR3 sequences, 25% of them singletons. This same sample was also taken into another study, of T cells of mothers and their children.

Input material: blood. These receptors were obtained from a boy between 10 and 17 years old in good health.

The chain is built from TRBV7-3 and TRBJ2-1; no clear D. Germline V lookup: CDR1 SGHTA, CDR2 FQGTGA. The CDR3 consists of 15 residues. V was cut by 1 base and J by 5 bases, with 12 bases left in between. CDR3 residues: CASSLMGQQDNEQFF. CDR3 coding DNA: TGTGCCAGCAGCTTAATGGGTCAGCAGGACAATGAGCAGTTCTTC.

This clonotype was counted only a few times. The rearrangement links TRBV5-1 to TRBJ2-3; either TRBD1 or TRBD2 may supply D (6 bases each). The germline V and J ends were trimmed by 6 bases and 3 bases, with 14 bases remaining between them. Germline V gene sequence: CDR1 SGHRS, CDR2 YFSETQ. The length of the CDR3 is 14 residues. The CDR3: CASKVWGATDTQYF. DNA for the CDR3: TGCGCCAGCAAAGTTTGGGGGGCAACAGATACGCAGTATTTT.

DNA for the CDR3: TGCGCCAGCAGCCAAGATCAGAACAGAGCGGAGACCCAGTACTTC. This gives the protein CASSQDQNRAETQYF. The chain uses TRBV4-1 and TRBJ2-5; no reliable D call. Germline CDR1 reads MGHRA; CDR2 reads YSYEKL. The CDR3 is made up of 15 amino acids. V dropped 0 bases and J dropped 5 bases, with 13 bases sitting between them.

Many counts were recorded for this clonotype. The chain employs TRBV28 and TRBJ2-5; 10 bases align to TRBD2. Germline CDR1 MDHEN, CDR2 SYDVKM. This CDR3 is built from 15 residues. V shed 2 bases, J shed 2 bases, and the junction held 2 bases outside the gene matches. This chain's CDR3 is CASSLASGGQETQYF. In nucleotides, the CDR3 is TGTGCCAGCAGTTTAGCTAGCGGGGGACAAGAGACCCAGTACTTC.

The chain has TRBV20-1 and TRBJ2-6, with D unclear. The CDR3 sequence is 15 residues long. The V gene lost 6 bases and the J gene lost 0 bases, with 12 bases spanning the gap. Germline CDR1 and CDR2: DFQATT and SNEGSKA (reference sequence). CDR3 sequence (DNA): TGCAGTGCGAAACATAGTTACTCTGGGGCCAACGTCCTGACTTTC. Translating it yields CSAKHSYSGANVLTF.

A remark on this clonotype: A read error may account for a junction end that differs from germline. The chain combines TRBV5-1 with TRBJ1-5; D perhaps matches TRBD1 (6 bases). CDR3 length: 15 residues. The germline gives CDR1 SGHRS, CDR2 YFSETQ. The CDR3 bases are TGCGCCAGCAGCTTGGCAGGGGCTAGCAATGAGCCCCAGCATTTT. Translated: CASSLAGASNEPQHF.

The table lists this clonotype with a few counts. V is TRBV12-3 or TRBV12-4 and J is TRBJ2-5; 9 nucleotides align to TRBD2. The V gene end was trimmed by 8 bases and the J gene end by 5 bases; junction bases not matched to a gene: 9. This CDR3 is 14 amino acids long. As DNA, the CDR3 is TGTGCCAGCGGGGAAATTAGCGGGAGTGAGACCCAGTACTTC. Encoded protein: CASGEISGSETQYF.

CDR3 amino acids: CASSQDWSGRGTDTQYF. In DNA form, the CDR3 reads TGTGCCAGCAGCCAAGATTGGAGCGGGAGAGGCACAGATACGCAGTATTTT. The chain uses TRBV3-1 and TRBJ2-3, with 8 bases fitting TRBD2. CDR1 and CDR2 from the germline V gene are LGHDT and YNNKEL (reference sequence). V shed 0 bases, J shed 1 base, and the junction held 6 bases outside the gene matches. This CDR3 has 17 amino acids.

The chain joins TRBV7-9 to TRBJ2-5; TRBD2 matches at 11 bases. The end of the DNA fits TRBJ2-7 better, so the J call may be wrong. CDR1 is SEHNR, CDR2 FQNEAQ, per germline (reference sequence). The CDR3 runs to 15 residues. Here the CDR3 DNA reads TGTGCCAGCAGCGCCCCGACTAGCGGGAACTACGAGCAGTACTTC. The encoded protein is CASSAPTSGNYEQYF.

This clonotype showed up just a few times. The rearrangement links TRBV7-9 to TRBJ1-2; 7 positions match TRBD1. Germline CDR1 SEHNR, CDR2 FQNEAQ (reference sequence). V shed 5 bases, J shed 5 bases, and the junction held 8 bases outside the gene matches. The CDR3 runs to 14 residues. The CDR3 sequence is CASSPSGTAYGYTF. In DNA form, the CDR3 reads TGTGCCAGCAGCCCGTCCGGGACAGCGTATGGCTACACCTTC.